Shown below are 23 T cell receptor beta chains from a single sample sequenced in a study of CD8 T cells in ankylosing spondylitis. Each CDR3 protein gets one entry after TCRdb re-called the 5' RACE reads with MiXCR. The table has 150,000 to 200,000 distinct CDR3 sequences, around 17% seen once. Input material: blood, either unsorted or a sorted T cell fraction (not recorded which). The receptors come from a male donor with ankylosing spondylitis or in good health (not recorded which).

This clonotype has more than one count but fewer than ten. J is TRBJ2-3 and V is TRBV2; D gene unclear. The V and J ends lost 7 bases and 5 bases respectively, with 7 bases between them. In germline, CDR1 is SNHLY, CDR2 FYNNEI. The CDR3 totals 11 residues. CDR3 bases: TGTGCCAGCACCTCAGTAGATACGCAGTATTTT. Encoded protein: CASTSVDTQYF.

This clonotype showed up just a few times. The chain uses TRBV4-2 and TRBJ2-1, with 9 nucleotides matching TRBD2. J lost 4 bases, V lost 0 bases, and 4 bases had no gene match. CDR3 length: 16 amino acids. Germline V gene data show CDR1 as LGHNA and CDR2 as YNFKEQ. The CDR3 DNA sequence: TGTGCCAGCAGCCAAGATCTGCGGGAGGGTTACAATGAGCAGTTCTTC. It is translated as CASSQDLREGYNEQFF.

V usage is TRBV11-2 and J usage is TRBJ2-6; possibly TRBD1 for D (6 bases). The V gene's germline CDR1 is SGHAT and CDR2 FQNNGV. Trimming cost V 0 bases and J 0 bases, with 15 bases left between them. The CDR3 extends over 19 amino acids. The CDR3 region has the DNA TGTGCCAGCAGCTTAGATGGAACAGGGCTCAACTCTGGGGCCAACGTCCTGACTTTC. Amino acid sequence: CASSLDGTGLNSGANVLTF.

The CDR3 DNA follows: TGTGCCAGCAGTGGACGACGAACAGGGGGCGGGTATGGCTACACCTTC. It translates to CASSGRRTGGGYGYTF. The rearrangement uses TRBV6-1 and TRBJ1-2; 9 bases fit TRBD1. This CDR3 contains 16 residues. Germline CDR1 and CDR2: MNHNS and SASEGT. Germline trimming cut 4 bases from V and 5 bases from J; bases unmatched to any gene: 11.

There are many counts of this clonotype. The chain uses TRBV24-1 and TRBJ2-5; 9 positions agree with TRBD1. CDR3 length: 14 amino acids. Trimming cost V 2 bases and J 4 bases; bases outside gene matches: 1. Germline V CDR1 and CDR2: KGHDR, SFDVKD. CDR3 region: CATSDSDRGETQYF. The CDR3 DNA reads as TGTGCCACCAGTGATTCGGACAGGGGAGAGACCCAGTACTTC.

This clonotype came up many times. The chain combines TRBV5-6 with TRBJ2-3; 9 bases are a match to TRBD2. This CDR3 spans 15 amino acids. J lost 6 bases, V lost 4 bases, and 9 bases had no gene match. The germline V gene has CDR1 SGHDT and CDR2 YYEEEE. CDR3 residues: CASSLRLAEADTQYF. CDR3 bases: TGTGCCAGCAGCCTGAGACTAGCGGAGGCGGATACGCAGTATTTT.

This clonotype came up a few times. This chain uses TRBV7-3 with TRBJ2-5, with a tentative D call TRBD2 (6 bases). CDR3 length equals 14 residues. Germline CDR1 SGHTA, CDR2 FQGTGA. Trimming cost V 2 bases and J 4 bases, with 11 bases left between them. The CDR3 loop reads CASSLSGVGETQYF. The CDR3 DNA follows: TGTGCCAGCAGCTTATCGGGGGTAGGAGAGACCCAGTACTTC.

This clonotype was counted between two and nine times. The chain couples TRBV20-1 to TRBJ2-1, with 9 bases lining up with TRBD2. The CDR3 is 16 residues long. Losses at the gene ends were 5 bases for V and 7 bases for J; bases not matched to a gene: 15. Germline CDR1 and CDR2: DFQATT and SNEGSKA (reference sequence). CDR3 region: CSARPGTSPHGNEQFF. The CDR3 bases are TGCAGTGCTCGTCCCGGGACTAGCCCCCATGGGAATGAGCAGTTCTTC.

This clonotype was observed at least ten times. The chain links TRBV5-1 to TRBJ1-6; D possibly corresponds to TRBD1 (5 bases). V shed 1 base and J shed 9 bases, with 11 bases lying between them. This CDR3 spans 14 amino acids. Looked up from germline, CDR1 is SGHRS and CDR2 is YFSETQ. For the CDR3, the DNA is TGCGCCAGCAGCTTGTCGGGGGACGCTTCACCCCTCCACTTT. This gives the protein CASSLSGDASPLHF.

The table lists this clonotype with a few counts. The chain uses TRBV9 and TRBJ1-1, with TRBD1 matching over 8 bases. CDR3 size: 15 residues. The germline V gene has CDR1 SGDLS and CDR2 YYNGEE. V shed 3 bases and J 5 bases; nucleotides not matched to a gene: 9. CDR3 bases: TGTGCCAGCAGCGCTAACCCACAGGGGGGAACTGAAGCTTTCTTT. Its translation is CASSANPQGGTEAFF.

Turning to this clonotype: A much larger clone lies one base from this, so it may be a read error. The J gene is TRBJ2-3, the V gene TRBV11-2; D remains unclear. Matching the DNA end better, TRBJ1-5 makes the J call doubtful. The CDR3 spans 15 residues. Germline V lookup: CDR1 SGHAT, CDR2 FQNNGV. In DNA form, the CDR3 reads TGTGCCAGCAGCCGGGTAAGGCGAAGCACAGATACGCAGCATTTT. This gives the protein CASSRVRRSTDTQHF.

This clonotype was seen at least ten times. The genes are TRBV5-1 and TRBJ2-7, with 8 bases identical to TRBD1. There are 18 residues in the CDR3. With 3 bases clipped from V and 0 bases from J, the junction kept 14 bases outside the gene matches. Germline values: CDR1 SGHRS, CDR2 YFSETQ. The CDR3 loop reads CASSSGSSGTGLSYEQYF. Here the CDR3 DNA reads TGCGCCAGCAGCTCGGGGAGTAGTGGGACAGGCCTCTCCTACGAGCAGTACTTC.

This clonotype was seen many times. The rearrangement joins TRBV5-1 to TRBJ1-1; D remains ambiguous. The V end was cut by 1 base, the J end by 4 bases, with 8 bases between. This CDR3 spans 13 amino acids. Germline V lookup: CDR1 SGHRS, CDR2 YFSETQ. The CDR3 is CASSLPIGTEAFF. Here the CDR3 DNA reads TGCGCCAGCAGCTTGCCGATTGGCACTGAAGCTTTCTTT.

J is TRBJ1-1 and V is TRBV20-1; 11 nucleotides match TRBD1. CDR3 length: 16 residues. V gave up 1 base and J gave up 4 bases; unmatched junction bases: 8. Germline V gives CDR1 DFQATT, CDR2 SNEGSKA (reference sequence). The CDR3 bases are TGCAGTGCTAGAGGGACCGCGGGACAGGGGGGCACTGAAGCTTTCTTT. Protein sequence: CSARGTAGQGGTEAFF.

This clonotype was picked up a small number of times. The chain recombines TRBV3-1 with TRBJ1-5; the D gene is possibly TRBD1 (6 bases). The germline gives CDR1 LGHDT, CDR2 YNNKEL (reference sequence). The CDR3 runs to 14 residues. V lost 0 bases and J 4 bases, leaving 7 bases between the germline ends. As DNA, the CDR3 is TGTGCCAGCAGCCAAGACAGGGGAAATCAGCCCCAGCATTTT. Protein product: CASSQDRGNQPQHF.

This clonotype has more than one count but fewer than ten. V is TRBV20-1 and J is TRBJ2-5, with 8 positions matching TRBD2. CDR1 is DFQATT and CDR2 is SNEGSKA in the germline V gene (reference sequence). The junction had 8 bases not matched to a gene; V was cut back by 0 bases and J by 5 bases. This CDR3 comprises 15 residues. CDR3 in DNA: TGCAGTGCTAGAGATTTACGGGAGGGCAGGGAGACCCAGTACTTC. This gives the protein CSARDLREGRETQYF.

This clonotype was seen only a few times. The V and J genes are TRBV20-1 and TRBJ2-3, with 13 bases aligning to TRBD2. The CDR3 totals 15 residues. CDR1 and CDR2 (germline): DFQATT, SNEGSKA (reference sequence). The V gene end was trimmed by 5 bases and the J gene end by 4 bases; junction bases not matched to a gene: 6. CDR3 protein: CSALQLAGGPDTQYF. The CDR3 nucleotides are TGCAGTGCTCTCCAACTAGCGGGAGGGCCAGATACGCAGTATTTT.

This clonotype was recorded many times. This chain uses TRBV3-1 with TRBJ1-2; D is undetermined. Germline CDR1 and CDR2: LGHDT and YNNKEL (reference sequence). The CDR3 runs to 14 residues. V was trimmed by 0 bases and J by 2 bases, leaving 7 bases between them. CDR3 residues: CASSQDWQNYGYTF. The CDR3 DNA reads TGTGCCAGCAGCCAAGATTGGCAGAACTATGGCTACACCTTC.

This clonotype has a handful of counts. CDR3 in DNA: TGTGCCAGCAGCTTAATGGGGGACACTGAAGCTTTCTTT. It is translated as CASSLMGDTEAFF. The chain couples TRBV7-9 to TRBJ1-1; a weak D match, TRBD1 (5 bases). Trimming took 2 bases from V and 3 from J, leaving 7 bases between them. Germline V gives CDR1 SEHNR, CDR2 FQNEAQ (reference sequence). The CDR3 spans 13 residues.

This clonotype is labeled medium-sized. This rearrangement joins TRBV5-1 to TRBJ2-1; no definite D call. This CDR3 is built from 11 residues. Germline values: CDR1 SGHRS, CDR2 YFSETQ. V was trimmed by 2 bases and J by 8 bases, leaving 5 bases between them. Written as DNA, the CDR3 is TGCGCCAGCAGCTTATCCTATGAGCAGTTCTTC. Translation gives CASSLSYEQFF.

The chain carries TRBV6-1 and TRBJ1-1; tentative D call: TRBD1 (5 bases). The CDR3 loop spans 13 amino acids. Germline lookup yields CDR1 MNHNS and CDR2 SASEGT. V was cut by 3 bases and J by 2 bases, with 7 bases left in between. The DNA for the CDR3 is TGTGCCAGCAGTGACAGGGCCAACACTGAAGCTTTCTTT. Amino acids: CASSDRANTEAFF.

This clonotype was recorded at least ten times. V usage is TRBV29-1 and J usage is TRBJ1-1; tentatively, D is TRBD1 (5 bases). Trimming took off 6 bases at V and 4 bases at J, with 18 bases between the two ends. The CDR3 extends over 14 amino acids. Germline V CDR1 and CDR2: SQVTM, ANQGSEA. CDR3 in amino acids: CSVRGGGSGTEAFF. DNA for the CDR3: TGCAGCGTCCGCGGGGGAGGATCGGGCACTGAAGCTTTCTTT.

This clonotype showed up many times. This CDR3 reads CASSARQGFYGYTF. The CDR3 nucleotides are TGTGCCAGCAGCGCCCGACAGGGCTTCTATGGCTACACCTTC. The chain employs TRBV9 and TRBJ1-2, with TRBD1 matching over 7 bases. V lost 3 bases to trimming and J lost 4 bases; unmatched junction nucleotides: 6. The germline V gene has CDR1 SGDLS and CDR2 YYNGEE. This CDR3 has 14 amino acids.